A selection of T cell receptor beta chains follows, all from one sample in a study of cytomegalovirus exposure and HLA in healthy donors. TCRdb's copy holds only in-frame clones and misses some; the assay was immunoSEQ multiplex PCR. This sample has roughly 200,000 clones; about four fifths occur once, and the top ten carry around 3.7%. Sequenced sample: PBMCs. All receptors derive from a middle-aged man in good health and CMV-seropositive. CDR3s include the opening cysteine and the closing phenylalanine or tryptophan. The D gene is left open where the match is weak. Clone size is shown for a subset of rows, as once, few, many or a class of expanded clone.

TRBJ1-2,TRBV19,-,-,CASSIKNQGWNYGYTF,TGTGCCAGTAGTATAAAAAATCAGGGCTGGAACTATGGCTACACCTTC
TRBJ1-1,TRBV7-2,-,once,CASSTRQLSGAFF,TGTGCCAGCAGCACAAGACAGCTCTCTGGAGCTTTCTTT
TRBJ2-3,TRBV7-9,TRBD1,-,CASSLGQGTDTQYF,TGTGCCAGCAGCCTTGGACAGGGCACAGATACGCAGTATTTT
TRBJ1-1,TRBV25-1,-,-,CASKGQLMNTEAFF,TGTGCCAGCAAAGGACAGCTCATGAACACTGAAGCTTTCTTT
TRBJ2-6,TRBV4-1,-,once,CASSQRQTSGANVLTF,TGCGCCAGCAGCCAAAGACAGACCTCTGGGGCCAACGTCCTGACTTTC
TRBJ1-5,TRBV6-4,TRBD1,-,CASSEGGRDRGRGRNQPQHF,TGTGCCAGCAGTGAAGGGGGTCGGGACAGGGGGCGAGGTCGCAATCAGCCCCAGCATTTT
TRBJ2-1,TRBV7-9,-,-,CSSSLGSRPRTYNEQFF,TGTTCCAGCAGCTTAGGTAGTCGACCGAGGACCTACAATGAGCAGTTCTTC
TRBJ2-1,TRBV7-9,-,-,CASSPPTRDEQFF,TGTGCCAGCAGCCCCCCGACTAGGGATGAGCAGTTCTTC
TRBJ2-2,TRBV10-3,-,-,CATHQGGGGELFF,TGTGCCACCCATCAGGGGGGCGGCGGGGAGCTGTTTTTT
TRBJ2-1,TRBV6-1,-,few,CASSEAYSQPPYNEQFF,TGTGCCAGCAGTGAAGCTTACAGCCAGCCCCCCTACAATGAGCAGTTCTTC
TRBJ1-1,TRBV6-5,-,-,CASRYEGAANTEAFF,TGTGCCAGCAGATACGAGGGCGCGGCGAACACTGAAGCTTTCTTT
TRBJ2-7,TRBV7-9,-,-,CASSSTTGNTYEQYF,TGTGCCAGCAGCTCAACAACAGGCAATACCTACGAGCAGTACTTC
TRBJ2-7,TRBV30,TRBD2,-,CASHSGRGYEQYF,TGTGCCAGTCATAGCGGGAGGGGCTACGAGCAGTACTTC
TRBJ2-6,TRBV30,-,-,CAWSGSGVAGANVLTF,TGTGCCTGGAGTGGATCAGGGGTAGCTGGGGCCAACGTCCTGACTTTC
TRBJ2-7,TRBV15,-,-,CATSRWAGWGEQYF,TGTGCCACCAGCAGATGGGCGGGGTGGGGCGAGCAGTACTTC
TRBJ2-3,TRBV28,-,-,CASTRDLLGTDTQYF,TGTGCCAGCACCAGGGATCTATTGGGCACAGATACGCAGTATTTT
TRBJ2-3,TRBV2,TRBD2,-,CASSENPAGVTDTQYF,TGTGCCAGCAGTGAAAATCCAGCGGGAGTAACAGATACGCAGTATTTT
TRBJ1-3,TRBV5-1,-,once,CASSSDLISGNTIYF,TGCGCCAGCAGCTCCGACTTGATCTCTGGAAACACCATATATTTT
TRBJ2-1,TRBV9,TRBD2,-,CASSVQGGSPNEQFF,TGTGCCAGCAGCGTACAGGGCGGGAGCCCCAATGAGCAGTTCTTC
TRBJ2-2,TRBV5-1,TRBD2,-,CASSDTGTSANTGELFF,TGCGCCAGCAGCGACACCGGGACTAGCGCGAACACCGGGGAGCTGTTTTTT
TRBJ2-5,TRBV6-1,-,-,CASWGGGETQYF,TGTGCCAGCTGGGGAGGGGGGGAGACCCAGTACTTC
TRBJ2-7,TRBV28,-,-,CASSLPAVTYEQYF,TGTGCCAGCAGTTTACCAGCGGTAACCTACGAGCAGTACTTC
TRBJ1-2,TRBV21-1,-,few,CASSKVPTIGRGLIGYTF,TGTGCCAGCAGCAAAGTCCCCACGATTGGCAGGGGGCTCATTGGCTACACCTTC
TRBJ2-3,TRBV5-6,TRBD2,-,CASSSASGGTDTQYF,TGTGCCAGCAGCTCCGCTAGCGGGGGCACAGATACGCAGTATTTT
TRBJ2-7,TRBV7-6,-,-,CASSFREDYEQYF,TGTGCCAGCAGCTTTAGAGAAGACTACGAGCAGTACTTC
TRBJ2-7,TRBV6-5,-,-,CASSYLLSSYEQYF,TGTGCCAGCAGTTACCTCCTGAGCTCCTACGAGCAGTACTTC
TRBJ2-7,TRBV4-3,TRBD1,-,CVSSQDRDYEQYF,TGCGTCAGCAGCCAAGACAGGGACTACGAGCAGTACTTC
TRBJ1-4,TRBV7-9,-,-,CASSFGGGGFDEKLFF,TGTGCCAGCAGCTTCGGGGGCGGGGGATTTGATGAAAAACTGTTTTTT
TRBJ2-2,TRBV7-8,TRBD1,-,CASSDRTGGNTGELFF,TGTGCCAGCAGCGACCGGACAGGGGGCAATACCGGGGAGCTGTTTTTT
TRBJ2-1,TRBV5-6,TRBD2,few,CASRGLAGAEQFF,TGTGCCAGCAGGGGACTAGCGGGAGCTGAGCAGTTCTTC
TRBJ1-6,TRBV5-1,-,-,CASSLGGSGEFTLHF,TGCGCCAGCAGCTTGGGAGGGTCCGGCGAATTCACCCTCCACTTT
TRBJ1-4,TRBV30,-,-,CARQHNEKLFF,TGTGCAAGACAGCATAATGAAAAACTGTTTTTT
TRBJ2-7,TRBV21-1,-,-,CASSFRGGFYEQYF,TGTGCCAGCAGCTTCCGGGGGGGTTTCTACGAGCAGTACTTC
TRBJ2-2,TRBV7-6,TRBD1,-,CASSGQGYTGELFF,TGTGCCAGCAGCGGACAGGGCTACACCGGGGAGCTGTTTTTT
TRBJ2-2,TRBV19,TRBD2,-,CASLGSGRAGELFF,TGTGCCAGTCTCGGTAGCGGGAGGGCCGGGGAGCTGTTTTTT
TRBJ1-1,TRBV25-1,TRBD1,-,CASSPGQSTEAFF,TGTGCCAGCAGCCCGGGACAGTCCACTGAAGCTTTCTTT